This entry features one T cell receptor (beta chain) sequence. Antigen unknown. These data originate in a study of radiotherapy plus CTLA-4 blockade in lung cancer. Study-wide background: Across the patients, objective responses occurred in 18%, and disease control in roughly 33%. Study outcomes and limitations: Best predicting response, reportedly, were early blood T cell clone dynamics, with interferon-beta.

The germline V gene has CDR1 SGHTA and CDR2 FQGNSA. The CDR3 extends over 15 amino acids. Deletions cut 1 base from V and 3 bases from J, with 9 bases between. Profiling relied on immunoSEQ multiplex PCR, and the TCRdb table lists in-frame clones only, not all of them. Here the sample spans some 110,000 clones, about 77% being singletons. The sequence came from a human donor with non-small cell lung cancer who had a partial response to radiotherapy plus ipilimumab. The sequenced sample was peripheral blood, obtained from a patient treated with radiotherapy plus ipilimumab. The chain recombines TRBV7-2 with TRBJ2-2; D might be TRBD2 (6 bases). The CDR3 spells CASSLVSGYTGELFF. For the CDR3, the DNA is TGTGCCAGCAGCTTAGTTAGCGGATACACCGGGGAGCTGTTTTTT.